This is a list of T cell receptor beta chains from one sample in a study of blood T cell repertoires in COVID-19. The assay was immunoSEQ multiplex PCR, and TCRdb's table has in-frame clones only and misses some. The sample lists about 120,000 clones; about 92% were seen once. Specimen: peripheral blood. These TCRs come from a man between 60 and 75 years old with COVID-19, enrolled during active disease. Both conserved end residues are part of each CDR3. A D gene is named only where the DNA matches it firmly. Where a row states a size, it is once, few, many or the class of an expanded clone; other rows omit it.

CASSIGLRSGNTIYF,TGTGCCAGTAGTATCGGACTCCGCTCTGGAAACACCATATATTTT,few,-,TRBJ1-3,TRBV19,15
CASGALAGAYEQYF,TGTGCTAGTGGGGCCCTAGCGGGGGCCTACGAGCAGTACTTC,-,TRBD2,TRBJ2-7,TRBV12-5,14
CASSVGWTTNEKLFF,TGTGCCAGCAGCGTAGGGTGGACTACTAATGAAAAACTGTTTTTT,-,-,TRBJ1-4,TRBV9,15
CASSLWTSGSGETQYF,TGTGCCAGCAGCTTGTGGACTAGCGGGAGCGGGGAGACCCAGTACTTC,-,TRBD2,TRBJ2-5,TRBV5-6,16
CASSLAPTGANTEAFF,TGTGCCAGCAGCTTGGCCCCCACAGGGGCGAACACTGAAGCTTTCTTT,-,TRBD1,TRBJ1-1,TRBV5-5,16
CASRERDVRLAGSYNEQFF,TGTGCCAGCAGGGAACGGGACGTCCGACTAGCGGGGTCCTACAATGAGCAGTTCTTC,-,TRBD2,TRBJ2-1,TRBV28,19
CSVDRGANYGYTF,TGCAGCGTTGACAGGGGCGCAAACTATGGCTACACCTTC,once,-,TRBJ1-2,TRBV29-1,13
CASSLGQGSNQPQHF,TGTGCCAGCAGCTTGGGACAGGGGAGCAATCAGCCCCAGCATTTT,-,TRBD1,TRBJ1-5,TRBV5-8,15
CASSPAGTLTDTQYF,TGTGCCAGCAGTCCGGCCGGGACTCTCACAGATACGCAGTATTTT,-,-,TRBJ2-3,TRBV27,15
CASSLGGTSGRDNEQFF,TGTGCCAGCAGCTTAGGGGGTACTAGCGGGAGAGACAATGAGCAGTTCTTC,-,TRBD2,TRBJ2-1,TRBV7-9,17
CAIQSAGEGYTF,TGTGCCATCCAGTCGGCAGGGGAAGGCTACACCTTC,-,-,TRBJ1-2,TRBV10-3,12
CAWSSIDSSGANVLTF,TGTGCCTGGAGTAGCATAGACAGCTCTGGGGCCAACGTCCTGACTTTC,once,-,TRBJ2-6,TRBV30,16
CASREGIPPYNEQFF,TGTGCCAGCAGAGAGGGTATTCCTCCCTACAATGAGCAGTTCTTC,-,-,TRBJ2-1,TRBV2,15
CASSFEGATPYEQYF,TGTGCCAGCAGTTTTGAGGGGGCAACCCCCTACGAGCAGTACTTC,-,TRBD1,TRBJ2-7,TRBV28,15
CATGTSGAVSREQFF,TGTGCCACCGGGACTAGCGGGGCCGTTAGTAGGGAGCAGTTCTTC,-,TRBD2,TRBJ2-1,TRBV10-3,15
CASSQGLWGGEQFF,TGCGCCAGCAGCCAGGGGCTCTGGGGCGGCGAGCAGTTCTTC,-,-,TRBJ2-1,TRBV4-3,14
CASSRPGEWEKLFF,TGTGCCAGCAGCCGTCCGGGGGAATGGGAAAAACTGTTTTTT,-,-,TRBJ1-4,TRBV3-1/TRBV3-2,14
CASSLNQEYTEAFF,TGTGCCAGCAGCTTAAACCAGGAATACACTGAAGCTTTCTTT,-,-,TRBJ1-1,TRBV11-3,14